These 18 T cell receptor beta chains share one sample of origin, sequenced in a study of blood T cell repertoires in COVID-19. Assay: immunoSEQ multiplex PCR; the TCRdb copy retains only in-frame clones and omits some. The table has around 290,000 clones, more than 75% seen once. Material: PBMCs or T cells enriched from blood (not recorded which). The receptors stem from a woman between 55 and 75 years old in a cohort exposed to, infected with or recovered from COVID-19 (not recorded which).

This clone was observed a few times. The J gene is TRBJ1-6, the V gene TRBV5-4; 9 positions agree with TRBD1. This CDR3 contains 15 residues. Trimming took 2 bases from V and 9 from J; bases not matched to a gene: 6. Germline loops: CDR1 SGHNT, CDR2 YYREEE (reference sequence). As DNA, the CDR3 is TGTGCCAGCAGCTTCCCGGGACAGGGAGGTTCACCCCTCCACTTT. Translation: CASSFPGQGGSPLHF.

V usage is TRBV6-5 and J usage is TRBJ2-7, with TRBD2 matching 11 bases. There are 14 residues in the CDR3. The germline CDR1 and CDR2 sequences are MNHEY and SVGAGI. CDR3 nucleotide sequence: TGTGCGAGCTTGGGGACTAGCGGCACCTACGAGCAGTACTTC. Amino acid sequence: CASLGTSGTYEQYF.

This chain joins TRBV19 and TRBJ1-3, with D perhaps TRBD1 (6 bases). The CDR3 is 15 residues long. With 5 bases removed from V and 2 bases from J, the gap between germline ends came to 13 bases. CDR1 is LNHDA, CDR2 SQIVND, per germline (reference sequence). The CDR3 reads CASSRNRDTGNTIYF. The CDR3 coding sequence is TGTGCCAGTAGTCGAAACAGGGACACTGGAAACACCATATATTTT.

In this sample, this clone turned up a few times. The CDR3 DNA sequence: TGTGCCAGCAGTCCGACTAGACTCTACGAGCAGTACTTC. Translated: CASSPTRLYEQYF. The chain couples TRBV6-2 or TRBV6-3 to TRBJ2-7, with D possibly being TRBD2 (6 bases). CDR3 size: 13 residues. Germline V gives CDR1 MNHEY, CDR2 SVGEGT. With 5 bases removed from V and 3 bases from J, the gap between germline ends came to 11 bases.

This clone was recorded a few times. V is TRBV28 and J is TRBJ2-1; 8 nucleotides line up with TRBD2. CDR3 size: 16 residues. Looked up from germline, CDR1 is MDHEN and CDR2 is SYDVKM. J gave up 5 bases and V 2 bases, and 8 bases lay outside the gene matches. CDR3 residues: CASSLSSGKPDNEQFF. The CDR3 region has the DNA TGTGCCAGCAGTTTAAGTAGCGGGAAGCCTGACAATGAGCAGTTCTTC.

The V call is TRBV5-5, the J call TRBJ2-7; D gene ambiguous. This CDR3 has 13 amino acids. The germline V gene encodes CDR1 SGHKS and CDR2 YYEKEE (reference sequence). Trimming removed 2 bases from V and 1 base from J, with 7 bases in between. CDR3 coding DNA: TGTGCCAGCAGCTTCGGGTCTTCCTACGAGCAGTACTTC. It codes for CASSFGSSYEQYF.

With respect to this clone: One end of the junction varies from germline; a read error may be responsible. The chain uses TRBV19 and TRBJ2-5; D might be TRBD2 (6 bases). CDR1 and CDR2 from the germline V gene are LNHDA and SQIVND (reference sequence). There are 14 residues in the CDR3. CDR3 region: CASSIDRTTSSPNF. CDR3 DNA: TGTGCCAGTAGTATAGATCGGACTACTTCTTCTCCGAACTTC.

The rearrangement uses TRBV2 and TRBJ2-4, with 7 bases aligning to TRBD2. Per the germline V gene, CDR1 is SNHLY and CDR2 is FYNNEI. The CDR3 covers 13 residues. After removal of 9 bases from V and 9 bases from J, the junction contained 11 bases not matched to a gene. This CDR3 reads CASSGGRGVIQYF. The DNA for the CDR3 is TGTGCCAGTTCTGGCGGACGGGGGGTCATTCAGTACTTC.

The chain employs TRBV20-1 and TRBJ1-1; a possible D gene is TRBD1 (6 bases). CDR3 length: 12 residues. Germline CDR1 reads DFQATT; CDR2 reads SNEGSKA (reference sequence). Trimming removed 3 bases at V and 5 bases at J, with 10 bases between. The CDR3 sequence is CSASGGLTEAFF. CDR3 DNA sequence: TGCAGTGCTAGTGGGGGGCTGACTGAAGCTTTCTTT.

This chain connects TRBV27 to TRBJ1-6, with D hard to call. The length of the CDR3 is 15 residues. Trimming pared 5 bases from V and 6 bases from J, leaving 14 bases between. Germline CDR1 is MNHEY and CDR2 is SMNVEV (reference sequence). DNA for the CDR3: TGTGCCAGCAGTCCGCGACAAGGCCTTAATTCACCCCTCCACTTT. This encodes CASSPRQGLNSPLHF.

V usage is TRBV11-2 and J usage is TRBJ1-4, with a weak D call TRBD1 (5 bases). CDR3 length equals 16 residues. Trimming pared 2 bases from V and 7 bases from J, leaving 17 bases between. Germline loops: CDR1 SGHAT, CDR2 FQNNGV. The CDR3 reads CASSLIPGQLSEKLFF. Written as DNA, the CDR3 is TGTGCCAGCAGCTTAATCCCCGGACAACTATCTGAAAAACTGTTTTTT.

The J gene is TRBJ2-7, the V gene TRBV27; 7 bases align to TRBD1. J gave up 2 bases and V 9 bases, and 4 bases lay outside the gene matches. The CDR3 spans 12 residues. Germline CDR1 is MNHEY and CDR2 is SMNVEV (reference sequence). As DNA, the CDR3 is TGTGCCAGAACTACAGGGGCCTACGAGCAGTACTTC. Protein: CARTTGAYEQYF.

The chain carries TRBV4-3 and TRBJ2-1; 7 bases map to TRBD2. The trim removed 3 bases at V and 3 bases at J, leaving 8 bases unmatched. The length of the CDR3 is 16 residues. In germline, CDR1 is LGHNA, CDR2 YSLEER. DNA for the CDR3: TGCGCCAGCAGCCACGAAGGGGCTAGCGGCTACAATGAGCAGTTCTTC. The encoded protein is CASSHEGASGYNEQFF.

V usage is TRBV13 and J usage is TRBJ1-4, with D tentatively TRBD1 (6 bases). Germline CDR1 and CDR2: PRHDT and FYEKMQ (reference sequence). This CDR3 comprises 14 residues. V shed 3 bases and J shed 4 bases, with 9 bases lying between them. The CDR3 nucleotides read TGTGCCAGCAGCTTCAGACAGGTTAATGAAAAACTGTTTTTT. Amino acids: CASSFRQVNEKLFF.

CDR3 in DNA: TGTGCCAGCAGCTTGGGACTAGCCATTCTCTCCTACGAGCAGTACTTC. The encoded protein is CASSLGLAILSYEQYF. This rearrangement joins TRBV5-5 to TRBJ2-7, with TRBD2 matching over 7 bases. V shed 0 bases and J 0 bases; nucleotides not matched to a gene: 6. Germline V gene sequence: CDR1 SGHKS, CDR2 YYEKEE (reference sequence). The CDR3 loop spans 16 amino acids.

The count of this clone is one. The rearrangement uses TRBV4-3 and TRBJ2-1; D remains unclear. Germline V gives CDR1 LGHNA, CDR2 YSLEER. The CDR3 is made up of 10 amino acids. The V end lost 2 bases, the J end lost 14 bases, and 7 bases lay between the germline ends. The CDR3 bases are TGCGCCAGCAGCCAACCTCGAGAGTTCTTC. This sequence encodes CASSQPREFF.

This sequence joins TRBV6-2 or TRBV6-3 and TRBJ2-7; 11 bases match TRBD1. The germline V gene has CDR1 MNHEY and CDR2 SVGEGT. The CDR3 runs 14 residues. Losses at the gene ends were 4 bases for V and 3 bases for J; bases not matched to a gene: 2. As DNA, the CDR3 is TGTGCCAGCAGTTCCGGGACAGGGGGCTACGAGCAGTACTTC. It specifies CASSSGTGGYEQYF.

The chain carries TRBV6-6 and TRBJ1-2; D is unresolved. In germline, CDR1 is MNHNY, CDR2 SVGAGI (reference sequence). This CDR3 region has 14 residues. Trimming stripped 4 bases from V and 2 bases from J, with 11 bases between. For the CDR3, the DNA is TGTGCCAGCAGTTCCAGTTCGAGGAACTATGGCTACACCTTC. It translates to CASSSSSRNYGYTF.